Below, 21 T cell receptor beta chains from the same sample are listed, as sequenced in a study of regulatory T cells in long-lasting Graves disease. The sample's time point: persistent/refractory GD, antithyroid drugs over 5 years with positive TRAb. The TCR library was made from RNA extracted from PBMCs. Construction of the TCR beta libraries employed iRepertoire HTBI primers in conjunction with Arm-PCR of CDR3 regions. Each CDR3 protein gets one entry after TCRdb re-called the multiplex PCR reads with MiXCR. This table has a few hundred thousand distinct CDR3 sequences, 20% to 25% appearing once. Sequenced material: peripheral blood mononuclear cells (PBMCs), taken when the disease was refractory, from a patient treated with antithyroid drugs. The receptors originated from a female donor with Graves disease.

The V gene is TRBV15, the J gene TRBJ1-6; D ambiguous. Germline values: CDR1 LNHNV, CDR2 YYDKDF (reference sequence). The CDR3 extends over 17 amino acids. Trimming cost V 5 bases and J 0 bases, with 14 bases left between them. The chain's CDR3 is CATSPSGGNSYNSPLHF. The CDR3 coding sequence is TGTGCCACCAGCCCCTCAGGAGGGAACTCCTATAATTCACCCCTCCACTTT.

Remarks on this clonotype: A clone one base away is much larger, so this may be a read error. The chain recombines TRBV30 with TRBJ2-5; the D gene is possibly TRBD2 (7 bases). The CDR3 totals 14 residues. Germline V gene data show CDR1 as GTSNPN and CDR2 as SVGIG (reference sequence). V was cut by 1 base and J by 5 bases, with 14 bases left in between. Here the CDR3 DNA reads TGTGCCTGGAGTGGGGGGGGACACGGGGAGACCCAGTACTTC. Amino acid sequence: CAWSGGGHGETQYF.

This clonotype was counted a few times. The CDR3 coding sequence is TGCAGTGCCCCACCGGCGGGAGGGGGCGATACGCAGTATTTT. This translates into CSAPPAGGGDTQYF. The chain is built from TRBV20-1 and TRBJ2-3, with 9 bases lining up with TRBD2. CDR3 size: 14 residues. The V gene end was trimmed by 6 bases and the J gene end by 6 bases; junction bases not matched to a gene: 10. Per the germline V gene, CDR1 is DFQATT and CDR2 is SNEGSKA (reference sequence).

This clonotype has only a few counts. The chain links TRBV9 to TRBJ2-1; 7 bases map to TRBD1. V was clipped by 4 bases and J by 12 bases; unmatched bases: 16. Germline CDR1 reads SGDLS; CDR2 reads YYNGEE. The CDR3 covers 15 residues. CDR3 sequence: CASSPEGALAQGQFF. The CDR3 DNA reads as TGTGCCAGCAGCCCAGAGGGGGCTCTAGCTCAGGGGCAGTTCTTC.

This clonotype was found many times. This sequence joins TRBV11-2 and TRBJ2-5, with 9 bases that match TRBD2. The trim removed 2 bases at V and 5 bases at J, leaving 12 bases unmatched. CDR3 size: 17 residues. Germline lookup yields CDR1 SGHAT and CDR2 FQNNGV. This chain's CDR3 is CASSLLGLASWLETQYF. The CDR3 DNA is TGTGCCAGCAGCTTACTTGGACTAGCGTCATGGCTGGAGACCCAGTACTTC.

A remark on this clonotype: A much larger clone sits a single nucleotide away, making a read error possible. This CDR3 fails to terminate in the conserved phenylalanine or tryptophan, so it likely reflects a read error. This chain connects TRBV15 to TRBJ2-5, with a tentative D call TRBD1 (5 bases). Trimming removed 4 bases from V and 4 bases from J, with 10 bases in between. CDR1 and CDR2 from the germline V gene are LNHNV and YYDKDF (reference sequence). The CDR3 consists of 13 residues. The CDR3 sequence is CATSNGAGETQYL. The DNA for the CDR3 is TGTGCCACCAGCAATGGGGCAGGAGAGACCCAGTACCTC.

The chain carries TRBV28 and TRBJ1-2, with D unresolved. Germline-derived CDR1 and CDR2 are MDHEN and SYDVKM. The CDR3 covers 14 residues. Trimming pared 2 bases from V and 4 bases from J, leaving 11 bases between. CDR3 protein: CASSLSAGLYGYTF. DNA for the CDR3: TGTGCCAGCAGTTTAAGTGCAGGCCTCTATGGCTACACCTTC.

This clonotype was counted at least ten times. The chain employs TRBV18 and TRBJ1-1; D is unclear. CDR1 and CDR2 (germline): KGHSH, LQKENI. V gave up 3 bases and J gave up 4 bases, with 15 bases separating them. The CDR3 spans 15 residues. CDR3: CASSPSSLGSTEAFF. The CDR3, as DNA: TGTGCCAGCTCACCCTCGAGTTTGGGGTCCACTGAAGCTTTCTTT.

CDR3 residues: CASSGGIAGGETQYF. The CDR3 DNA reads as TGTGCCAGCAGCGGAGGGATAGCAGGAGGAGAGACCCAGTACTTC. The chain recombines TRBV9 with TRBJ2-5; D is perhaps TRBD2 (5 bases). Germline values: CDR1 SGDLS, CDR2 YYNGEE. This CDR3 region has 15 residues. Trimming left V 3 bases short and J 4 bases short, with 16 bases between.

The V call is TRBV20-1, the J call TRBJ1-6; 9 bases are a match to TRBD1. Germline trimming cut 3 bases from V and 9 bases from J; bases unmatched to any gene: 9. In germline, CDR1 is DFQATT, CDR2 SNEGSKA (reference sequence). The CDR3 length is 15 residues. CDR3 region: CSASERTGVGSPLHF. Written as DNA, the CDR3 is TGCAGTGCTAGTGAACGGACAGGGGTTGGTTCACCCCTCCACTTT.

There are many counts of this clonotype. The CDR3 region has the DNA TGTGCCAGCAGTTTACCCAGCTTCAGGGTGAACACTGAAGCTTTCTTT. It yields the protein CASSLPSFRVNTEAFF. The gene calls are TRBV28 and TRBJ1-1; a possible D gene is TRBD1 (5 bases). Trimming cost V 2 bases and J 0 bases, with 13 bases left between them. This CDR3 contains 16 residues. Germline-derived CDR1 and CDR2 are MDHEN and SYDVKM.

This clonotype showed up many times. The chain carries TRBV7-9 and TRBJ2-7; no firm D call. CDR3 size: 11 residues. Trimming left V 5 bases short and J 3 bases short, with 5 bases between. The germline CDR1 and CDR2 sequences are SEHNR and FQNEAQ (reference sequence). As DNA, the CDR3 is TGTGCCAGCAGCGACAACTACGAGCAGTACTTC. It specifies CASSDNYEQYF.

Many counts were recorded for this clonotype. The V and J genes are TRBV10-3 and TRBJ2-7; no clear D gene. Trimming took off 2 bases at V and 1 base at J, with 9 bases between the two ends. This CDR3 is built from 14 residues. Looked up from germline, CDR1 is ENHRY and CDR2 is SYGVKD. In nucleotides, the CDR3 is TGTGCCATCAGTGAGGAGCTGGAGTCCTACGAGCAGTACTTC. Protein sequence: CAISEELESYEQYF.

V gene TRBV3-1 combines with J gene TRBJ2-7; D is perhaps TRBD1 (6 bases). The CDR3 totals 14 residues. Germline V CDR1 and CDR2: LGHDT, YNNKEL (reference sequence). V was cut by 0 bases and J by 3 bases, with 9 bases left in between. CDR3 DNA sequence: TGTGCCAGCAGCCAAGAAGAACAGGGCTACGAGCAGTACTTC. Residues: CASSQEEQGYEQYF.

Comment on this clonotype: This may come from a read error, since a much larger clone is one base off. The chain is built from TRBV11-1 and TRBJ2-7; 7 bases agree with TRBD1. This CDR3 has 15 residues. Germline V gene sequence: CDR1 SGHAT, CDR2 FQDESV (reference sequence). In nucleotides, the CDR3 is TGTGTCAGCAGCTCAACCCGGGACAGCTTCTACGAGCAGTACTTC. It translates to CVSSSTRDSFYEQYF.

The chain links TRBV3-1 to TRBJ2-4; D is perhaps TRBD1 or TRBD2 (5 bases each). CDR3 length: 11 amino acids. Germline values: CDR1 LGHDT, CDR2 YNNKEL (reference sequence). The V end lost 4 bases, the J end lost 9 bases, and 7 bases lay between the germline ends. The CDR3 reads CASSPGTIQYF. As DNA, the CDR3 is TGTGCCAGCAGCCCCGGGACCATTCAGTACTTC.

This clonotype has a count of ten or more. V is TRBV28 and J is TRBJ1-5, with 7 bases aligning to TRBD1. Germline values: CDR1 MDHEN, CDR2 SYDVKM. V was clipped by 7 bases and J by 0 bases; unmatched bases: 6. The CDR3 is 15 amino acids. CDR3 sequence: CASNTGVGSNQPQHF. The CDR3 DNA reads TGTGCCAGCAATACAGGGGTGGGTAGCAATCAGCCCCAGCATTTT.

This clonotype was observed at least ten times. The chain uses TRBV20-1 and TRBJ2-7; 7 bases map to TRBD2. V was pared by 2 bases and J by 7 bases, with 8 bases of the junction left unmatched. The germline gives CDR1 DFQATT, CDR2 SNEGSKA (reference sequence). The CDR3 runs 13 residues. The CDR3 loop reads CSARLAGAEEQYF. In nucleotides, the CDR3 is TGCAGTGCTAGATTGGCGGGAGCTGAGGAGCAGTACTTC.

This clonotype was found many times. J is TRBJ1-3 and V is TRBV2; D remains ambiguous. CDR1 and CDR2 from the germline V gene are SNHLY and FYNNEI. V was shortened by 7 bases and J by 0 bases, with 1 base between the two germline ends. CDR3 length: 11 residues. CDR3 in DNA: TGTGCCAGCACCTCTGGAAACACCATATATTTT. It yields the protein CASTSGNTIYF.

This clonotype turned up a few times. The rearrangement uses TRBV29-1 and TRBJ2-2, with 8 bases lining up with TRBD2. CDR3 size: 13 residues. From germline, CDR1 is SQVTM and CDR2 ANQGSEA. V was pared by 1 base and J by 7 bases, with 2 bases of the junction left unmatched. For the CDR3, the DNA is TGCAGCGTTGAAGGTCTAGCGGGCGGGGAGCTGTTTTTT. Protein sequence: CSVEGLAGGELFF.

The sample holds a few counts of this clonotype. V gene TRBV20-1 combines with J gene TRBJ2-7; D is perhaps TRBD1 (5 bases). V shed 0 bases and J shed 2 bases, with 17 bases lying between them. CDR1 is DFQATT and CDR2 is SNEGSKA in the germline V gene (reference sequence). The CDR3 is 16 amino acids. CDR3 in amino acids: CSARETDRGPPYEQYF. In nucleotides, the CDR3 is TGCAGTGCTAGAGAGACTGACAGAGGTCCCCCCTACGAGCAGTACTTC.